The sample holds a few counts of the clone carrying this TCR beta chain. The sample belongs to a study of shared T cell receptors in the human thymus. TCRdb keeps only in-frame clones here, not all; method: immunoSEQ multiplex PCR. The sample shows some 640,000 clones, 87% of them seen only once. This sample also belongs to another study, concerning human thymus T cells.

The TCR was taken from a boy younger than two with a congenital heart defect. Specimen: thymocytes.

Written as DNA, the CDR3 is TGTGCCAGTAGTATAGTCACCCCCGGACTAGGTTTCATCGATGAGCAGTTCTTC. It specifies CASSIVTPGLGFIDEQFF. This chain links TRBV19 with TRBJ2-1, with 7 positions matching TRBD2. Per germline, CDR1 LNHDA and CDR2 SQIVND (reference sequence). The CDR3 contains 18 residues. Trimming at V came to 1 base and at J to 8 bases, leaving 17 bases not matched to a gene.